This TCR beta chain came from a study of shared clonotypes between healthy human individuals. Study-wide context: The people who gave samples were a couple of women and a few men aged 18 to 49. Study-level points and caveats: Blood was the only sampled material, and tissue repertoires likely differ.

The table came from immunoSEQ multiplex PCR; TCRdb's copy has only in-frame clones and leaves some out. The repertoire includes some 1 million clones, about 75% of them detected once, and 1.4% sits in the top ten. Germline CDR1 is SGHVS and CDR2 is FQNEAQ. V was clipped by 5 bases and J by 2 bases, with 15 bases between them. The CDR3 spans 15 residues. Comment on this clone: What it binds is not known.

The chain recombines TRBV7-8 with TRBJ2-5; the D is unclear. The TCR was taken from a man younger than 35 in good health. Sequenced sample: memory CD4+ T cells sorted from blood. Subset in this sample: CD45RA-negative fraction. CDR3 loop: CASSTGQVIQETQYF. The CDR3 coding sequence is TGTGCCAGCAGCACGGGTCAGGTAATTCAAGAGACCCAGTACTTC.